This TCR beta chain was identified during a study of early T cells in non-severe SARS-CoV-2 infection. From the 5' RACE reads, TCRdb called clonotypes with MiXCR, one entry per CDR3 protein. Of tens of thousands of distinct CDR3 sequences in the sample, about 16% were seen once. This clonotype was observed a few times. The sequence was collected from an adult who was a healthcare worker with PCR-confirmed SARS-CoV-2 infection or an uninfected control (not recorded which). The sequenced material came from whole blood.

CDR3 amino acids: CSVAGFAYEQYF. The CDR3, as DNA: TGCAGCGTTGCGGGGTTCGCCTACGAGCAGTACTTC. V and J are TRBV29-1 and TRBJ2-7, with D maybe TRBD2 (5 bases). V was trimmed by 4 bases and J by 2 bases, leaving 9 bases between them. Per germline, CDR1 SQVTM and CDR2 ANQGSEA. The length of the CDR3 is 12 residues.